The 13 T cell receptor beta chains listed next were all sequenced from one sample in a study of cytotoxic CD8 clonotypes in ibrutinib-treated CLL. TCRdb's copy holds only in-frame clones and misses some; the assay was immunoSEQ multiplex PCR. The data contain 270,000 or so clones, 60% to 80% of them singletons. The specimen was PBMCs, collected at disease progression, from a patient treated with ibrutinib. All receptors derive from a human donor with chronic lymphocytic leukemia.

The gene calls are TRBV5-6 and TRBJ2-7; D tentatively fits TRBD1 or TRBD2 (5 bases each). Germline V gene data show CDR1 as SGHDT and CDR2 as YYEEEE. V gave up 4 bases and J gave up 4 bases, with 12 bases separating them. The CDR3 is 13 amino acids. For the CDR3, the DNA is TGTGCCAGCAGCCCGGGGCACGGTTACGAGCAGTACTTC. Residues: CASSPGHGYEQYF.

The chain couples TRBV7-2 to TRBJ2-1; D is perhaps TRBD2 (5 bases). V was shortened by 6 bases and J by 3 bases, with 15 bases between the two germline ends. The CDR3 covers 15 residues. Germline V gene lookup returns CDR1 SGHTA and CDR2 FQGNSA. The CDR3 is CASSPLPGGYNEQFF. CDR3 in DNA: TGTGCCAGCAGTCCCCTTCCCGGAGGCTACAATGAGCAGTTCTTC.

This rearrangement joins TRBV27 to TRBJ2-1; no firm D call. Germline V gene lookup returns CDR1 MNHEY and CDR2 SMNVEV (reference sequence). Trimming cost V 6 bases and J 5 bases, with 5 bases left between them. This CDR3 region has 11 residues. CDR3 residues: CASRWDNEQFF. As DNA, the CDR3 is TGTGCCAGCAGGTGGGACAATGAGCAGTTCTTC.

The chain combines TRBV29-1 with TRBJ2-5; D perhaps matches TRBD1 (5 bases). In germline, CDR1 is SQVTM, CDR2 ANQGSEA. CDR3 size: 17 residues. Trimming removed 6 bases at V and 2 bases at J, with 25 bases between. CDR3 nucleotide sequence: TGCAGCGTAGAAATTGACAGTGGCTTTTGGTGGCAAGAGACCCAGTACTTC. It is translated as CSVEIDSGFWWQETQYF.

This sequence joins TRBV28 and TRBJ1-2; TRBD1 is a possible D gene (5 bases). The CDR3 runs 13 residues. Trimming took 3 bases from V and 8 from J, leaving 13 bases between them. The V gene's germline CDR1 is MDHEN and CDR2 SYDVKM. The CDR3 DNA reads TGTGCCAGCAGTTTCGGGGCGTACTTCGGCTACACCTTC. As protein: CASSFGAYFGYTF.

J is TRBJ2-7 and V is TRBV10-3; D is ambiguous. This CDR3 spans 12 amino acids. Germline V gives CDR1 ENHRY, CDR2 SYGVKD. V lost 0 bases and J lost 7, with 7 bases in between. CDR3 in DNA: TGTGCCATCAGTGAGTCGGAAGGAGAGCAGTACTTC. Protein sequence: CAISESEGEQYF.

The V call is TRBV28, the J call TRBJ2-1; possibly TRBD1 for D (7 bases). Between the trimmed V and J ends, which lost 4 bases and 10 bases, there was a span of 11 bases. Germline-derived CDR1 and CDR2 are MDHEN and SYDVKM. This CDR3 region has 12 residues. CDR3: CASSSRGEEQFF. CDR3 DNA: TGTGCCAGCAGTTCCAGGGGGGAAGAGCAGTTCTTC.

The chain recombines TRBV9 with TRBJ2-2, with TRBD2 matching over 7 bases. The germline V gene has CDR1 SGDLS and CDR2 YYNGEE. The V gene end was trimmed by 0 bases and the J gene end by 6 bases; junction bases not matched to a gene: 14. The CDR3 covers 18 residues. CDR3 bases: TGTGCCAGCAGCGTAGCCCCTAGCGGTTCACATGGGTCCGGGGAGCTGTTTTTT. It encodes CASSVAPSGSHGSGELFF.

V and J are TRBV19 and TRBJ1-3, with D perhaps TRBD1 (5 bases). V was cut by 5 bases and J by 4 bases, with 18 bases left in between. The CDR3 has 16 residues. The germline CDR1 and CDR2 sequences are LNHDA and SQIVND (reference sequence). The CDR3 DNA follows: TGTGCCAGTAGTCCTCATTCCGGGACCTACGGAAACACCATATATTTT. Its protein is CASSPHSGTYGNTIYF.

The genes are TRBV19 and TRBJ2-7; TRBD2 matches 8 bases. Unmatched junction bases numbered 7, after V lost 5 bases and J lost 1 base. The V gene's germline CDR1 is LNHDA and CDR2 SQIVND (reference sequence). The CDR3 runs to 15 residues. CDR3 residues: CASSVGLAPSYEQYF. The CDR3 region has the DNA TGTGCCAGTAGTGTAGGACTAGCACCATCCTACGAGCAGTACTTC.

V is TRBV5-6 and J is TRBJ2-3; 8 nucleotides line up with TRBD2. Germline lookup yields CDR1 SGHDT and CDR2 YYEEEE. The CDR3 sequence is 16 residues long. Unmatched junction bases numbered 8, after V lost 3 bases and J lost 2 bases. The CDR3 DNA reads TGTGCCAGCAGCTCAGGAGCGGGGGTCTACACAGATACGCAGTATTTT. Its protein is CASSSGAGVYTDTQYF.

The chain couples TRBV7-6 to TRBJ2-2; D ambiguous. CDR3 length equals 13 residues. Trimming shortened V by 1 base and J by 5 bases, and 5 bases separated the two germline ends. Germline assignment: CDR1 SGHVS and CDR2 FNYEAQ. The CDR3 DNA follows: TGTGCCAGCAGCTTAGATTTTACCGGGGAGCTGTTTTTT. It yields the protein CASSLDFTGELFF.

The V and J genes are TRBV28 and TRBJ2-2; TRBD2 might be the D (6 bases). The CDR3 runs to 15 residues. Germline V CDR1 and CDR2: MDHEN, SYDVKM. V was cut by 1 base and J by 4 bases, with 10 bases left in between. In DNA form, the CDR3 reads TGTGCCAGCAGTTTATCAGGAGGGACCACCGGGGAGCTGTTTTTT. The encoded protein is CASSLSGGTTGELFF.